The rows below give T cell receptor beta chains drawn from one sample of a study of T cell responses to AZD1222 COVID-19 vaccine. Profiled with immunoSEQ multiplex PCR; TCRdb holds only in-frame clones, not every one. The sample gives roughly 140,000 clones, around 90% of which show up once; 5% is in the top ten. The sequences come from peripheral blood, collected on day 0 of AZD1222 vaccination. The receptor set was obtained from an adult in good health. Each CDR3 is given with its conserved first and last residue. Fields, in order: CDR3 DNA, CDR3 protein, V gene, D gene, J gene, clone size. A D gene is named only where the DNA matches it firmly. Size values are once, few and many counts, or a class for expanded clones, and some rows have none.

cdr3_nt: TGTGCCAGCAGTGAATATAACAGTGGCTCCTATAATTCACCCCTCCACTTT
cdr3_aa: CASSEYNSGSYNSPLHF
v_call: TRBV25-1
d_call: .
j_call: TRBJ1-6
clone_size: .

cdr3_nt: TGCAGCGCCCTGAGGGTAGCAGATACGCAGTATTTT
cdr3_aa: CSALRVADTQYF
v_call: TRBV29-1
d_call: .
j_call: TRBJ2-3
clone_size: .

cdr3_nt: TGTGCCATATTAGATGGGTTGGGATCCCTCTATGGCTACACCTTC
cdr3_aa: CAILDGLGSLYGYTF
v_call: TRBV10-3
d_call: .
j_call: TRBJ1-2
clone_size: .

cdr3_nt: TGTGCCAGCAGTTCGGGGCTTCCGACTGAAGCTTTCTTT
cdr3_aa: CASSSGLPTEAFF
v_call: TRBV12-3/TRBV12-4
d_call: .
j_call: TRBJ1-1
clone_size: once

cdr3_nt: TGTGCCACCAGTGACCCTCGTGAGGCTGAAGCTTTCTTT
cdr3_aa: CATSDPREAEAFF
v_call: TRBV24-1
d_call: .
j_call: TRBJ1-1
clone_size: once

cdr3_nt: TGTGCCAGCTCACTCCTTTCTTTGAGGGGACGCCAGCCCCAGCATTTT
cdr3_aa: CASSLLSLRGRQPQHF
v_call: TRBV18
d_call: .
j_call: TRBJ1-5
clone_size: .

cdr3_nt: TGTGCCAGCAGCCCTTGGACCGTTTCATCTGGAAACACCATATATTTT
cdr3_aa: CASSPWTVSSGNTIYF
v_call: TRBV7-9
d_call: .
j_call: TRBJ1-3
clone_size: .

cdr3_nt: TGTGCCAGCAGCCAAGATCGGCTAACCCCCCCCACAGATACGCAGTATTTT
cdr3_aa: CASSQDRLTPPTDTQYF
v_call: TRBV4-2
d_call: .
j_call: TRBJ2-3
clone_size: .

cdr3_nt: TGTGCCATCAGAGGGGACGCTACCTACGAGCAGTACTTC
cdr3_aa: CAIRGDATYEQYF
v_call: TRBV10-3
d_call: .
j_call: TRBJ2-7
clone_size: once

cdr3_nt: TGTGCCAGTAGTATATCCCCCGGGCACCCTGAAGCTTTCTTT
cdr3_aa: CASSISPGHPEAFF
v_call: TRBV19
d_call: .
j_call: TRBJ1-1
clone_size: .

cdr3_nt: TGTGCCAGTAGTTGGGACTCTACCAATGAGCAGTTCTTC
cdr3_aa: CASSWDSTNEQFF
v_call: TRBV19
d_call: .
j_call: TRBJ2-1
clone_size: .

cdr3_nt: TGTGCCAGCAGTGACTCGGGGAGCGGAACCTACAATGAGCAGTTCTTC
cdr3_aa: CASSDSGSGTYNEQFF
v_call: TRBV6-4
d_call: .
j_call: TRBJ2-1
clone_size: .

cdr3_nt: TGTGCCAGCAGCTTGGACGGAGGCTACACCTTC
cdr3_aa: CASSLDGGYTF
v_call: TRBV5-4
d_call: .
j_call: TRBJ1-2
clone_size: .

cdr3_nt: TGTGCCAGCAGTCTTCCTAGCGGGGAGTCCTACAATGAGCAGTTCTTC
cdr3_aa: CASSLPSGESYNEQFF
v_call: TRBV27
d_call: TRBD2
j_call: TRBJ2-1
clone_size: .

cdr3_nt: TGCGCCAGCAGCTTGGTACAGGGAAGGAATGGCTACACCTTC
cdr3_aa: CASSLVQGRNGYTF
v_call: TRBV5-1
d_call: .
j_call: TRBJ1-2
clone_size: .

cdr3_nt: TGTGCCAGCAGCTTCGGTGAGACCCAGTACTTC
cdr3_aa: CASSFGETQYF
v_call: TRBV7-6
d_call: .
j_call: TRBJ2-5
clone_size: .

cdr3_nt: TGTGCCAGCAGCCAGGGTGGCGGCTACACCTTC
cdr3_aa: CASSQGGGYTF
v_call: TRBV6-2/TRBV6-3
d_call: .
j_call: TRBJ1-2
clone_size: once

cdr3_nt: TGTGCCACCAGTGGGACTAGCGGGAGCACAGATACGCAGTATTTT
cdr3_aa: CATSGTSGSTDTQYF
v_call: TRBV24-1
d_call: TRBD2
j_call: TRBJ2-3
clone_size: once

cdr3_nt: TGTGCCAGCAGCTTTGGGCTGAAAGAGACCCAGTACTTC
cdr3_aa: CASSFGLKETQYF
v_call: TRBV7-2
d_call: .
j_call: TRBJ2-5
clone_size: .

cdr3_nt: TGTGCCAGCAGTTTAAATTCCGCATTTACCCACTACGAGCAGTACTTC
cdr3_aa: CASSLNSAFTHYEQYF
v_call: TRBV27
d_call: .
j_call: TRBJ2-7
clone_size: .

cdr3_nt: TGCGCCAGCAGCCAAGGGTACAGGGTACAGGAAAAACTGTTTTTT
cdr3_aa: CASSQGYRVQEKLFF
v_call: TRBV4-3
d_call: .
j_call: TRBJ1-4
clone_size: .

cdr3_nt: TGTGCCAGTAGTATGGGGGGGAGTCAGCCCCAGCATTTT
cdr3_aa: CASSMGGSQPQHF
v_call: TRBV19
d_call: .
j_call: TRBJ1-5
clone_size: .

cdr3_nt: TGTGCCAGCAGTTTATCGGGACAGGGAGCCTACGAGCAGTACTTC
cdr3_aa: CASSLSGQGAYEQYF
v_call: TRBV27
d_call: TRBD1
j_call: TRBJ2-7
clone_size: .

cdr3_nt: TGTGCCAGCAGTAAAAGAGGGACAGGCAGCAATCAGCCCCAGCATTTT
cdr3_aa: CASSKRGTGSNQPQHF
v_call: TRBV28
d_call: TRBD1
j_call: TRBJ1-5
clone_size: .

cdr3_nt: TGTGCCAGTAGTATCCTGACCTACGACACCGGGGAGCTGTTTTTT
cdr3_aa: CASSILTYDTGELFF
v_call: TRBV19
d_call: .
j_call: TRBJ2-2
clone_size: .

cdr3_nt: TGTGCCAGCAGCTTCAGCGGGACCTACGAGCAGTACTTC
cdr3_aa: CASSFSGTYEQYF
v_call: TRBV27
d_call: TRBD2
j_call: TRBJ2-7
clone_size: .

cdr3_nt: TGTGCCAGCAGCTTAACGACCCAGCGGGGTGAGACCCAGTACTTC
cdr3_aa: CASSLTTQRGETQYF
v_call: TRBV7-9
d_call: TRBD2
j_call: TRBJ2-5
clone_size: .

cdr3_nt: TGTGCCAGCTGGACATTCAGCGTCCTATTTGGCTCCTACGAGCAGTACTTC
cdr3_aa: CASWTFSVLFGSYEQYF
v_call: TRBV5-6
d_call: .
j_call: TRBJ2-7
clone_size: .

cdr3_nt: TGTGCCAGCAGCACTGACAGCAATCAGCCCCAGCATTTT
cdr3_aa: CASSTDSNQPQHF
v_call: TRBV12-3/TRBV12-4
d_call: .
j_call: TRBJ1-5
clone_size: once

cdr3_nt: TGTGCCAGCAGCGCCCAGCTAGATACGCAGTATTTT
cdr3_aa: CASSAQLDTQYF
v_call: TRBV9
d_call: .
j_call: TRBJ2-3
clone_size: .

cdr3_nt: TGTGCCAGCAGCCAAGAATTAAACAGGGGGCGCAAGCAGTACTTC
cdr3_aa: CASSQELNRGRKQYF
v_call: TRBV14
d_call: TRBD1
j_call: TRBJ2-7
clone_size: .

cdr3_nt: TGTGCCAGCAGTTATCCCAGCGGTCAATGGACCGGGGAGCTGTTTTTT
cdr3_aa: CASSYPSGQWTGELFF
v_call: TRBV6-2/TRBV6-3
d_call: .
j_call: TRBJ2-2
clone_size: once

cdr3_nt: TGTGCCAGCAGCCCGGACGGCGGGAGGGACAATGAGCAGTTCTTC
cdr3_aa: CASSPDGGRDNEQFF
v_call: TRBV11-3
d_call: TRBD2
j_call: TRBJ2-1
clone_size: once

cdr3_nt: TGTGCCAGCGGCTATACAGGGGCTGATGGCTACACCTTC
cdr3_aa: CASGYTGADGYTF
v_call: TRBV6-5
d_call: TRBD1
j_call: TRBJ1-2
clone_size: .

cdr3_nt: TGTGCCAGCAGCTTAACTAGCGGGAGGGCTTATACGGATACGCAGTATTTT
cdr3_aa: CASSLTSGRAYTDTQYF
v_call: TRBV11-2
d_call: TRBD2
j_call: TRBJ2-3
clone_size: .

cdr3_nt: TGTGCCAGCAGCTATGGGACAGTGGAACGGACCCAGTACTTC
cdr3_aa: CASSYGTVERTQYF
v_call: TRBV5-6
d_call: TRBD1
j_call: TRBJ2-5
clone_size: .

cdr3_nt: TGTGCCAGCAGTTTCCCCGGACTGATATATGGCTACACCTTC
cdr3_aa: CASSFPGLIYGYTF
v_call: TRBV28
d_call: .
j_call: TRBJ1-2
clone_size: .

cdr3_nt: TGTGCCAGCAGTACACCCTTAACTAATGAAAAACTGTTTTTT
cdr3_aa: CASSTPLTNEKLFF
v_call: TRBV6-7
d_call: .
j_call: TRBJ1-4
clone_size: .

cdr3_nt: TGTGCCAGCCAAGGACCTGGGGATGAAAAACTGTTTTTT
cdr3_aa: CASQGPGDEKLFF
v_call: TRBV5-6
d_call: .
j_call: TRBJ1-4
clone_size: .

cdr3_nt: TGTGCCAGCCCCCCTCAGGGGGGGGCCTACACAGATACGCAGTATTTT
cdr3_aa: CASPPQGGAYTDTQYF
v_call: TRBV28
d_call: .
j_call: TRBJ2-3
clone_size: .

cdr3_nt: TGCGCCAGCAGCTTGGTTCCTAGCGGGAGTCCGGCCCAAGAGACCCAGTACTTC
cdr3_aa: CASSLVPSGSPAQETQYF
v_call: TRBV5-1
d_call: TRBD2
j_call: TRBJ2-5
clone_size: .

cdr3_nt: TGTGCCAGCAGCCTGACCCTGGGGACAGGGAGGTATGGCTACACCTTC
cdr3_aa: CASSLTLGTGRYGYTF
v_call: TRBV7-2
d_call: TRBD1
j_call: TRBJ1-2
clone_size: .

cdr3_nt: TGTGCCAGCAGCCCACTGGGGCCGTCCTACAATGAGCAGTTCTTC
cdr3_aa: CASSPLGPSYNEQFF
v_call: TRBV3-1/TRBV3-2
d_call: .
j_call: TRBJ2-1
clone_size: .

cdr3_nt: TGTGCCAGCAGCCCGTGGGACAGGGGGAGACTCAATGAGCAGTTCTTC
cdr3_aa: CASSPWDRGRLNEQFF
v_call: TRBV7-9
d_call: TRBD1
j_call: TRBJ2-1
clone_size: .

cdr3_nt: TGCGCCAGCAGCTTGGGCCAGGGGGCATCACCCTACGAGCAGTACTTC
cdr3_aa: CASSLGQGASPYEQYF
v_call: TRBV5-1
d_call: TRBD1
j_call: TRBJ2-7
clone_size: .

cdr3_nt: TGTGCCAGCAGTGACTCGGCAGGAGCTAATGAAAAACTGTTTTTT
cdr3_aa: CASSDSAGANEKLFF
v_call: TRBV2
d_call: .
j_call: TRBJ1-4
clone_size: .

cdr3_nt: TGTGCCAGCAGTTTGGCAGGGGACGGCTACACCTTC
cdr3_aa: CASSLAGDGYTF
v_call: TRBV28
d_call: .
j_call: TRBJ1-2
clone_size: .

cdr3_nt: TGTGCCAGCAGCACGCGGACAGGATCGAACACTGAAGCTTTCTTT
cdr3_aa: CASSTRTGSNTEAFF
v_call: TRBV5-8
d_call: TRBD1
j_call: TRBJ1-1
clone_size: .

cdr3_nt: TGTGCCAGCAGTTACCGGACCAGCTCCTACGAGCAGTACTTC
cdr3_aa: CASSYRTSSYEQYF
v_call: TRBV6-2/TRBV6-3
d_call: .
j_call: TRBJ2-7
clone_size: .

cdr3_nt: TGTGCCAGCAGCGCAGATGGGACAGCCAACTATGGCTACACCTTC
cdr3_aa: CASSADGTANYGYTF
v_call: TRBV7-6
d_call: TRBD1
j_call: TRBJ1-2
clone_size: .

cdr3_nt: TGTGCCAGCAGCTTAGGATCGACAGGGGCGAGGACAGATACGCAGTATTTT
cdr3_aa: CASSLGSTGARTDTQYF
v_call: TRBV7-9
d_call: TRBD1
j_call: TRBJ2-3
clone_size: .

cdr3_nt: TGTGCCTGGAATCGGCAGGGGTCGGGGGGGGAGCTGTTTTTT
cdr3_aa: CAWNRQGSGGELFF
v_call: TRBV30
d_call: .
j_call: TRBJ2-2
clone_size: .

cdr3_nt: TGTGCCAGCAGCCTCCAAGGGACTAGCGACACTAGCACAGATACGCAGTATTTT
cdr3_aa: CASSLQGTSDTSTDTQYF
v_call: TRBV4-2
d_call: TRBD2
j_call: TRBJ2-3
clone_size: .

cdr3_nt: TGTGCCAGCAGTTCACCGGGACAAAAGGCTTATGGCTACACCTTC
cdr3_aa: CASSSPGQKAYGYTF
v_call: TRBV28
d_call: .
j_call: TRBJ1-2
clone_size: .

cdr3_nt: TGTGCCAGCAGCCCTAACCGGGACTCAAGCACCGGGGAGCTGTTTTTT
cdr3_aa: CASSPNRDSSTGELFF
v_call: TRBV7-6
d_call: .
j_call: TRBJ2-2
clone_size: .

cdr3_nt: TGTGCCAGCAGTTACGGGCAGGCCGCCTACGAGCAGTACTTC
cdr3_aa: CASSYGQAAYEQYF
v_call: TRBV6-6
d_call: .
j_call: TRBJ2-7
clone_size: .

cdr3_nt: TGCGCCAGCAGGTGGACTAGCACAGATACGCAGTATTTT
cdr3_aa: CASRWTSTDTQYF
v_call: TRBV5-1
d_call: .
j_call: TRBJ2-3
clone_size: .

cdr3_nt: TGTGCCAGCAGTGCTGCTTCCGGACTAGCGGTTAGCAATGAGCAGTTCTTC
cdr3_aa: CASSAASGLAVSNEQFF
v_call: TRBV11-2
d_call: TRBD2
j_call: TRBJ2-1
clone_size: .

cdr3_nt: TGCGCCAGCAGCCAAGTAGGGAAAGGCCAGCCCCAGCATTTT
cdr3_aa: CASSQVGKGQPQHF
v_call: TRBV4-3
d_call: .
j_call: TRBJ1-5
clone_size: .

cdr3_nt: TGTGCCTGGAGCCGGACGGAGGCCTACGAGCAGTACTTC
cdr3_aa: CAWSRTEAYEQYF
v_call: TRBV30
d_call: .
j_call: TRBJ2-7
clone_size: .